Here is one T cell receptor (beta chain) with its context. Cyclophosphamide on days +3 and +4 followed busulfan-fludarabine conditioning and a marrow graft. These data originate in a study of T cells after posttransplantation cyclophosphamide. Measured with immunoSEQ multiplex PCR; TCRdb has only the in-frame clones, and not every one. This sample has about 43,000 clones; 80% to 95% occur once, and the top ten carry 2.5%. CDR3 length: 18 residues. The trim removed 4 bases at V and 3 bases at J, leaving 19 bases unmatched. The germline gives CDR1 SGHDT, CDR2 YYEEEE. The sequence derives from a male patient between 60 and 69 years old who received an allogeneic stem cell transplant from a related donor and was CMV-positive. Some T cells here may be from the graft donor. The sample was PBMCs, taken 55 to 70 days after allogeneic stem cell transplant with posttransplant cyclophosphamide. The J gene is TRBJ2-7, the V gene TRBV5-6, with 7 bases identical to TRBD1. The CDR3 DNA is TGTGCCAGCAGCGCGGGTGGTTTGGACGACAGGGTTTTCTACGAGCAGTACGTC. Translation: CASSAGGLDDRVFYEQYV.